One and the same sample provided the 6 T cell receptor beta chains below, sequenced in a study of post-analysis software for immune sequencing data. General study points: In patients, TRBV5-6, TRBV5-1 and TRBV20-1 belonged to roughly five TRBV segments found more frequently than in controls.

Incorporated into the TCR beta cDNA libraries were unique molecular identifiers, which served to reduce PCR and sequencing biases. Via MiXCR, TCRdb re-called the PCR reads, giving one row per CDR3 protein. This sample has 650,000 to 900,000 distinct CDR3 sequences, with roughly 50% found just once. Their specific antigens are unknown. The sequenced sample was blood. All receptors derive from a girl aged 5-17 years with multiple sclerosis.

This clonotype was counted only a few times. The chain is built from TRBV20-1 and TRBJ2-3; D is perhaps TRBD2 (6 bases). Trimming cost V 6 bases and J 2 bases, with 15 bases left between them. CDR1 is DFQATT, CDR2 SNEGSKA, per germline (reference sequence). The CDR3 runs to 14 residues. The CDR3 bases are TGCAGTGCGCAGGAGGGTGTGTACACAGATACGCAGTATTTT. Translation: CSAQEGVYTDTQYF.

The rearrangement uses TRBV6-6 and TRBJ2-1; 8 bases are shared with TRBD2. CDR1 and CDR2 from the germline V gene are MNHNY and SVGAGI (reference sequence). Trimming at V came to 1 base and at J to 7 bases, leaving 9 bases not matched to a gene. The CDR3 loop spans 16 amino acids. The CDR3 protein is CASSYYPSGPRNEQFF. The CDR3 DNA is TGTGCCAGCAGTTACTATCCTAGCGGGCCCCGAAATGAGCAGTTCTTC.

The CDR3 DNA reads as TGTGCCAGCAGCTTTGGCGCGGGAGGGACTGAGACCCAGTACTTC. Protein product: CASSFGAGGTETQYF. The chain joins TRBV11-2 to TRBJ2-7; 9 bases are shared with TRBD2. The J call may be faulty, since TRBJ2-5 better matches the DNA end. In germline, CDR1 is SGHAT, CDR2 FQNNGV. The CDR3 runs to 15 residues.

This chain connects TRBV30 to TRBJ1-1; TRBD1 might be the D (6 bases). The germline gives CDR1 GTSNPN, CDR2 SVGIG (reference sequence). This CDR3 has 13 amino acids. V was pared by 1 base and J by 1 base, with 7 bases between. DNA for the CDR3: TGTGCCTGGAGTGCGGACAGGAACACTGAAGCTTTCTTT. Encoded protein: CAWSADRNTEAFF.

This chain joins TRBV4-3 and TRBJ1-1, with a tentative D call TRBD1 (5 bases). The germline V gene has CDR1 LGHNA and CDR2 YSLEER. V lost 6 bases and J lost 2, with 13 bases in between. The CDR3 has 14 residues. The CDR3 coding sequence is TGCGCCAGCAGAGGGGCCGGGTCAAACACTGAAGCTTTCTTT. It translates to CASRGAGSNTEAFF.

The chain joins TRBV10-2 to TRBJ1-5, with D possibly TRBD1 on 5 matching bases. Germline V gives CDR1 WSHSY, CDR2 SAAADI. Trimming left V 8 bases short and J 2 bases short, with 13 bases between. CDR3 length equals 14 residues. Here the CDR3 reads CASCGREGNQPQHF. For the CDR3, the DNA is TGCGCCAGCTGTGGCAGGGAGGGCAATCAGCCCCAGCATTTT.